Following are 32 T cell receptor beta chains from one sample sequenced in a study of T-cell memory formation after mild COVID-19 (dated by TCRdb to the early 2020s). Receptor amplification or capture employed 5' RACE. The instrument given in TCRdb is Illumina NovaSeq 6000. In-frame beta chains were kept once TCRdb had trimmed the public reads at Q25 with fastp and called clones with MiXCR. When rows share a CDR3 protein, they turn into one entry using the most common DNA and genes. This sample comprises 550,000 to 700,000 distinct CDR3 sequences, 15% to 20% of them detected only once. The top ten clones comprise around 7.8% of the sample. Sequences were obtained from PBMCs or a T cell subset sorted from them (not recorded which). The receptors were gathered from an adult woman who had mild COVID-19 (a few samples of this study predate the infection). The sample titles of this study are shuffled in the database, so cell type and time point are left out; the donor was told from shared clones.

The chain has TRBV7-2 and TRBJ1-1, with TRBD1 as a possible D gene (6 bases). CDR3 size: 14 residues. CDR1 and CDR2 from the germline V gene are SGHTA and FQGNSA. The V end lost 6 bases, the J end lost 2 bases, and 13 bases lay between the germline ends. The CDR3 loop is CASRSMGGNTEAFF. The CDR3 nucleotides are TGTGCCAGCAGATCCATGGGGGGCAACACTGAAGCTTTCTTT.

The rearrangement links TRBV27 to TRBJ2-3; 7 bases map to TRBD2. The CDR3 runs to 14 residues. The ends lost 5 bases at V and 7 bases at J; junction bases unmatched: 9. The germline V gene has CDR1 MNHEY and CDR2 SMNVEV (reference sequence). CDR3 bases: TGTGCCAGCAGTCTAGAGACTAGCCCCTATACGCAGTATTTT. It encodes CASSLETSPYTQYF.

This clonotype was seen more than once but under ten times. The genes are TRBV7-6 and TRBJ2-2; D is ambiguous. Germline V gene sequence: CDR1 SGHVS, CDR2 FNYEAQ. V was pared by 1 base and J by 5 bases, with 17 bases between. This CDR3 comprises 17 residues. The CDR3 loop is CASSLELGFMVTGELFF. The CDR3 nucleotides are TGTGCCAGCAGCTTAGAGCTGGGGTTCATGGTAACCGGGGAGCTGTTTTTT.

This rearrangement joins TRBV5-1 to TRBJ1-2; TRBD1 aligns across 11 bases. The CDR3 contains 15 residues. J gave up 4 bases and V 2 bases, and 4 bases lay outside the gene matches. The germline V gene has CDR1 SGHRS and CDR2 YFSETQ. DNA for the CDR3: TGCGCCAGCAGCTTCGGAGGGACAGGGGGCTATGGCTACACCTTC. Its protein product is CASSFGGTGGYGYTF.

This chain uses TRBV3-1 with TRBJ1-5; possible D gene TRBD1, 6 bases. V was shortened by 1 base and J by 2 bases, with 12 bases between the two germline ends. The CDR3 length is 16 residues. The germline gives CDR1 LGHDT, CDR2 YNNKEL (reference sequence). CDR3 protein: CASSQVFTGRNQPQHF. The CDR3 DNA is TGTGCCAGCAGCCAAGTGTTCACAGGGCGCAATCAGCCCCAGCATTTT. The whole variable domain, filled in from reference TRBV3-1 and TRBJ1-5, reads DTAVSQTPKYLVTQMGNDKSIKCEQNLGHDTMYWYKQDSKKFLKIMFSYNNKELIINETVPNRFSPKSPDKAHLNLHINSLELGDSAVYFCASSQVFTGRNQPQHFGDGTRLSIL.

The CDR3 region is CASSHSPGTGDIQYF. In DNA, the CDR3 is TGTGCCAGCAGCCACAGCCCGGGGACAGGCGACATTCAGTACTTC. The rearrangement uses TRBV3-1 and TRBJ2-4; TRBD1 aligns across 8 bases. This CDR3 has 15 residues. The germline V gene encodes CDR1 LGHDT and CDR2 YNNKEL (reference sequence). Trimming took 3 bases from V and 8 from J; bases not matched to a gene: 9. Together with reference TRBV3-1 and TRBJ2-4, the CDR3 gives the full variable domain: DTAVSQTPKYLVTQMGNDKSIKCEQNLGHDTMYWYKQDSKKFLKIMFSYNNKELIINETVPNRFSPKSPDKAHLNLHINSLELGDSAVYFCASSHSPGTGDIQYFGAGTRLSVL.

The rearrangement joins TRBV7-9 to TRBJ2-5, with D possibly TRBD2 on 6 matching bases. The V gene lost 5 bases and the J gene lost 9 bases, with 16 bases spanning the gap. Germline lookup yields CDR1 SEHNR and CDR2 FQNEAQ (reference sequence). The CDR3 length is 13 residues. CDR3 in amino acids: CASSPGGEGAQYF. CDR3 sequence (DNA): TGTGCCAGCAGCCCAGGAGGGGAAGGGGCCCAGTACTTC.

In its sample, this clonotype was seen a few times. The chain couples TRBV2 to TRBJ1-1; tentative D call: TRBD1 (6 bases). The V gene's germline CDR1 is SNHLY and CDR2 FYNNEI. V was clipped by 6 bases and J by 3 bases, with 14 bases between them. The CDR3 contains 14 residues. CDR3 sequence (DNA): TGTGCCAGCAGAGGGGGGCTCGGGGACACTGAAGCTTTCTTT. This translates into CASRGGLGDTEAFF.

V is TRBV9 and J is TRBJ1-1; possible D gene TRBD1, 6 bases. In germline, CDR1 is SGDLS, CDR2 YYNGEE. V shed 0 bases and J shed 3 bases, with 12 bases lying between them. This CDR3 has 15 residues. CDR3 sequence reads: CASSVEGGVDTEAFF. The CDR3 DNA is TGTGCCAGCAGCGTAGAAGGGGGGGTCGACACTGAAGCTTTCTTT.

This clonotype has a single count. J is TRBJ2-5 and V is TRBV7-3; D could derive from TRBD1 or TRBD2 (5 bases each). This CDR3 is 19 amino acids long. Germline CDR1 reads SGHTA; CDR2 reads FQGTGA. V lost 0 bases and J 5 bases, leaving 25 bases between the germline ends. The CDR3: CASSLTGGRRATPWETQYF. The CDR3 nucleotides are TGTGCCAGCAGCTTAACTGGGGGTAGACGGGCCACCCCCTGGGAGACCCAGTACTTC.

The chain uses TRBV19 and TRBJ2-5; TRBD2 matches at 8 bases. The CDR3 totals 14 residues. Germline loops: CDR1 LNHDA, CDR2 SQIVND (reference sequence). Unmatched junction bases numbered 11, after V lost 9 bases and J lost 5 bases. CDR3 nucleotides: TGTGCCAGCGCCCATGGTGCGGGAGGCGAGACCCAGTACTTC. It translates to CASAHGAGGETQYF.

This clonotype was seen a handful of times. This chain joins TRBV14 and TRBJ2-1; 12 nucleotides agree with TRBD1. This CDR3 spans 14 amino acids. Looked up from germline, CDR1 is SGHDN and CDR2 is FVKESK. V was pared by 5 bases and J by 9 bases, with 5 bases of the junction left unmatched. The CDR3 is CASSAGTGGFEQFF. CDR3 nucleotides: TGTGCCAGCAGCGCCGGGACAGGGGGCTTTGAGCAGTTCTTC.

In this sample, this clonotype turned up many times. The rearrangement joins TRBV5-1 to TRBJ2-1; 9 bases are a match to TRBD1. The CDR3 covers 14 residues. Germline V gives CDR1 SGHRS, CDR2 YFSETQ. J gave up 7 bases and V 5 bases, and 7 bases lay outside the gene matches. CDR3 in DNA: TGCGCCAGCAGACCGGGACAGGGCTTAAATGAGCAGTTCTTC. Protein: CASRPGQGLNEQFF.

This clonotype has only a few counts. J is TRBJ1-5 and V is TRBV18; no clear D gene. V lost 1 base and J 0 bases, leaving 4 bases between the germline ends. The V gene's germline CDR1 is KGHSH and CDR2 LQKENI. The CDR3 is 14 residues long. The CDR3 bases are TGTGCCAGCTCACCACTCCTTAGCAATCAGCCCCAGCATTTT. It translates to CASSPLLSNQPQHF.

J is TRBJ1-5 and V is TRBV12-3 or TRBV12-4; D is undetermined. The CDR3 has 14 amino acids. The V end lost 5 bases, the J end lost 4 bases, and 12 bases lay between the germline ends. CDR3 region: CASSGVGKNQPQHF. CDR3 bases: TGTGCCAGCAGTGGCGTCGGGAAAAATCAGCCCCAGCATTTT.

This chain links TRBV27 with TRBJ1-5, with D uncertain. The CDR3 runs 13 residues. The germline gives CDR1 MNHEY, CDR2 SMNVEV (reference sequence). V was pared by 6 bases and J by 3 bases, with 9 bases between. This CDR3 reads CASSPLLNQPQHF. The DNA for the CDR3 is TGTGCCAGCAGCCCCCTCCTCAATCAGCCCCAGCATTTT.

In its sample, this clonotype was seen a few times. The J gene is TRBJ1-6, the V gene TRBV5-1; D is ambiguous. V gave up 6 bases and J gave up 7 bases, with 11 bases separating them. Germline values: CDR1 SGHRS, CDR2 YFSETQ. The CDR3 length is 13 residues. CDR3: CASKIEQNSPLHF. CDR3 bases: TGCGCCAGCAAGATAGAGCAGAATTCACCCCTCCACTTT.

The chain employs TRBV12-3 or TRBV12-4 and TRBJ2-4, with 7 bases fitting TRBD2. V was pared by 1 base and J by 10 bases, with 13 bases of the junction left unmatched. The CDR3 loop spans 16 amino acids. For the CDR3, the DNA is TGTGCCAGCAGTTTAGTGTCGGCAACGCTGGGAGGGATTCAGTACTTC. Its protein product is CASSLVSATLGGIQYF.

In its sample, this clonotype was seen a few times. The J gene is TRBJ2-7, the V gene TRBV7-2; 11 positions match TRBD2. CDR3 length: 14 residues. The germline gives CDR1 SGHTA, CDR2 FQGNSA. J was trimmed by 5 bases and V by 4 bases; bases with no gene match: 4. CDR3 bases: TGTGCCAGCAGCTATAGCGGGAGGGTGAACGAGCAGTACTTC. Translating gives CASSYSGRVNEQYF.

V and J are TRBV7-8 and TRBJ2-1; no clear D gene. The CDR3 extends over 13 amino acids. V was cut by 4 bases and J by 6 bases, with 10 bases left in between. Germline lookup yields CDR1 SGHVS and CDR2 FQNEAQ. The CDR3 bases are TGTGCCAGCAGCTCGGACCAATTCAATGAGCAGTTCTTC. This encodes CASSSDQFNEQFF.

The chain recombines TRBV18 with TRBJ1-1; tentatively, D is TRBD1 (5 bases). V lost 4 bases to trimming and J lost 7 bases, with 16 bases between them. In germline, CDR1 is KGHSH, CDR2 LQKENI. The CDR3 totals 14 residues. The CDR3 protein is CASSRLRDGHEAFF. CDR3 coding DNA: TGTGCCAGCTCACGTCTCCGGGACGGCCATGAAGCTTTCTTT.

This clonotype occurred a few times. The chain has TRBV7-9 and TRBJ1-1; 8 nucleotides match TRBD1. The germline V gene encodes CDR1 SEHNR and CDR2 FQNEAQ (reference sequence). V shed 1 base and J 7 bases; nucleotides not matched to a gene: 8. This CDR3 is built from 15 residues. CDR3 protein: CASSLDLDRGDEAFF. In DNA form, the CDR3 reads TGTGCCAGCAGCTTAGACCTAGACAGGGGAGATGAAGCTTTCTTT.

With respect to this clonotype: This may stem from a read error, because a much larger clone lies one nucleotide away. The chain employs TRBV7-9 and TRBJ1-1; 7 positions match TRBD1. The V gene's germline CDR1 is SEHNR and CDR2 FQNEAQ (reference sequence). This CDR3 is 14 amino acids long. V trimming: 3 bases; J trimming: 1 base; junction bases outside the gene matches: 2. CDR3 DNA: TGTGCCAGCAGCTTGGGACAGTGGAACACTGAAGCTTTCTTT. Amino acids: CASSLGQWNTEAFF.

The rearrangement joins TRBV5-1 to TRBJ1-1; D gene unclear. V dropped 4 bases and J dropped 0 bases, with 10 bases sitting between them. CDR1 and CDR2 (germline): SGHRS, YFSETQ. The CDR3 runs 14 residues. CDR3 nucleotides: TGCGCCAGCAGCCCCTATGGGCTGAACACTGAAGCTTTCTTT. It yields the protein CASSPYGLNTEAFF.

This clonotype came up a few times. The chain has TRBV5-1 and TRBJ1-2; no clear D gene. Trimming left V 2 bases short and J 2 bases short, with 22 bases between. The CDR3 extends over 18 amino acids. CDR1 is SGHRS and CDR2 is YFSETQ in the germline V gene. CDR3 DNA sequence: TGCGCCAGCAGCTTTATCATATTCGGGCGGCTCGGCAACTATGGCTACACCTTC. It yields the protein CASSFIIFGRLGNYGYTF.

This clonotype was seen a few times. This chain joins TRBV6-5 and TRBJ2-7; TRBD1 is a possible D gene (6 bases). This CDR3 contains 16 residues. The V and J ends lost 0 bases and 4 bases respectively, with 16 bases between them. Germline V gene lookup returns CDR1 MNHEY and CDR2 SVGAGI. The CDR3 reads CASSYSGQWGPYEQYF. The CDR3 coding sequence is TGTGCCAGCAGTTACTCGGGGCAGTGGGGGCCATACGAGCAGTACTTC.

The chain has TRBV7-9 and TRBJ1-1; D is uncertain. Trimming removed 5 bases at V and 7 bases at J, with 11 bases between. The CDR3 consists of 12 residues. Germline-derived CDR1 and CDR2 are SEHNR and FQNEAQ (reference sequence). The CDR3 region is CASSRAGIEAFF. DNA of the CDR3: TGTGCCAGCAGCCGAGCGGGAATTGAAGCTTTCTTT.

V and J are TRBV9 and TRBJ2-1; 7 nucleotides match TRBD2. CDR3 length: 16 amino acids. V lost 2 bases to trimming and J lost 3 bases; unmatched junction nucleotides: 8. CDR1 is SGDLS and CDR2 is YYNGEE in the germline V gene. CDR3 bases: TGTGCCAGCAGCGTTGCAAGCGGGGATGACTACAATGAGCAGTTCTTC. It translates to CASSVASGDDYNEQFF.

The chain joins TRBV19 to TRBJ1-2, with D unclear. The CDR3 has 15 residues. Deletions cut 10 bases from V and 0 bases from J, with 18 bases between. The germline CDR1 and CDR2 sequences are LNHDA and SQIVND (reference sequence). The CDR3 DNA sequence: TGTGCCACTCACCCGACGGGCAGAGCTAACTATGGCTACACCTTC. Translating it yields CATHPTGRANYGYTF.

This clonotype was found a few times. The rearrangement links TRBV12-3 or TRBV12-4 to TRBJ1-1, with D perhaps TRBD1 (5 bases). The CDR3 has 13 amino acids. V lost 8 bases and J lost 5, with 15 bases in between. The CDR3 region is CASGITRDTEAFF. Here the CDR3 DNA reads TGTGCCAGCGGGATCACCAGGGATACTGAAGCTTTCTTT.

The sample holds a few counts of this clonotype. This chain connects TRBV6-5 to TRBJ2-7; the D gene is possibly TRBD1 (5 bases). Per germline, CDR1 MNHEY and CDR2 SVGAGI. The CDR3 is 15 residues long. The germline V and J ends were trimmed by 0 bases and 3 bases, with 12 bases remaining between them. Here the CDR3 reads CASSYSAGYLYEQYF. DNA of the CDR3: TGTGCCAGCAGTTACTCCGCAGGGTACCTCTACGAGCAGTACTTC.

This sequence joins TRBV7-8 and TRBJ1-2, with D perhaps TRBD1 (5 bases). In germline, CDR1 is SGHVS, CDR2 FQNEAQ. Trimming left V 2 bases short and J 0 bases short, with 16 bases between. This CDR3 has 17 amino acids. The CDR3 spells CASSLSRGWKANYGYTF. CDR3 coding DNA: TGTGCCAGCAGCTTATCCCGGGGGTGGAAGGCTAACTATGGCTACACCTTC.